One sample yielded the 23 T cell receptor beta chains listed below, sequenced in a study of T cell repertoires in cytomegalovirus infection. What these receptors recognize is not known. TCRdb re-called the reads with MiXCR, one entry per CDR3 protein. The data hold approximately 990,000 distinct CDR3 sequences, with around 31% observed a single time. The source was cultured CD8+ T cells from PBMCs, collected from culture after CMV antigen stimulation. Receptors originate from a human donor in good health (CMV status not recorded). Some clones in this sample may be carry-over from other donors' samples.

V and J are TRBV27 and TRBJ2-3; 8 positions match TRBD1. The CDR3 loop spans 17 amino acids. The germline CDR1 and CDR2 sequences are MNHEY and SMNVEV (reference sequence). The ends lost 5 bases at V and 6 bases at J; junction bases unmatched: 16. DNA for the CDR3: TGTGCCAGCAGTACCAGGGCTGGCAGGGGGCGCAGGGATACGCAGTATTTT. This sequence encodes CASSTRAGRGRRDTQYF.

This clonotype was seen more than once but under ten times. The rearrangement links TRBV5-1 to TRBJ2-1; unclear D gene. CDR1 is SGHRS, CDR2 YFSETQ, per germline. V was shortened by 5 bases and J by 1 base, with 13 bases between the two germline ends. The CDR3 consists of 15 residues. CDR3 bases: TGCGCCAGCAGACTCTCCTCGGGTTCCTACAATGAGCAGTTCTTC. Its translation is CASRLSSGSYNEQFF.

This clonotype occurred a few times. J is TRBJ1-1 and V is TRBV5-5; D is perhaps TRBD1 (5 bases). The germline V gene has CDR1 SGHKS and CDR2 YYEKEE (reference sequence). This CDR3 contains 15 residues. V dropped 1 base and J dropped 1 base, with 11 bases sitting between them. In DNA form, the CDR3 reads TGTGCCAGCAGCTTGTGGAGGACAACGAACACTGAAGCTTTCTTT. Translating gives CASSLWRTTNTEAFF.

The chain recombines TRBV20-1 with TRBJ1-2; 7 bases agree with TRBD1. This CDR3 region has 12 residues. Unmatched junction bases numbered 3, after V lost 3 bases and J lost 5 bases. Germline assignment: CDR1 DFQATT and CDR2 SNEGSKA (reference sequence). CDR3 region: CSARIQGYGYTF. In DNA form, the CDR3 reads TGCAGTGCTAGGATACAGGGGTATGGCTACACCTTC.

The rearrangement joins TRBV28 to TRBJ1-5, with D unclear. CDR1 is MDHEN and CDR2 is SYDVKM in the germline V gene. The V gene lost 3 bases and the J gene lost 3 bases, with 6 bases spanning the gap. The CDR3 has 13 residues. CDR3 protein: CASSLFHNQPQHF. The CDR3 coding sequence is TGTGCCAGCAGTTTGTTCCACAATCAGCCCCAGCATTTT.

This chain joins TRBV4-1 and TRBJ1-6, with TRBD1 as a possible D gene (5 bases). Trimming pared 5 bases from V and 7 bases from J, leaving 15 bases between. CDR1 and CDR2 (germline): MGHRA, YSYEKL. The CDR3 runs 15 residues. The CDR3, as DNA: TGCGCCAGCAGCAACGCGTGGGGGGGAAATTCACCCCTCCACTTT. Protein product: CASSNAWGGNSPLHF.

A few counts support this clonotype. V usage is TRBV6-5 and J usage is TRBJ2-7; maybe TRBD2 (5 bases). The germline CDR1 and CDR2 sequences are MNHEY and SVGAGI. The CDR3 spans 14 residues. The V gene lost 1 base and the J gene lost 12 bases, with 19 bases spanning the gap. CDR3 region: CASSYFSDSPHSYF. CDR3 DNA sequence: TGTGCCAGCAGTTACTTCTCGGACTCTCCTCACTCGTACTTC.

This clonotype has at least ten counts. The chain uses TRBV7-6 and TRBJ2-1; D may match TRBD1 or TRBD2 (5 bases each). The germline CDR1 and CDR2 sequences are SGHVS and FNYEAQ. V lost 4 bases, J lost 2 bases, and 9 bases lay in between. The CDR3 has 14 amino acids. CDR3 coding DNA: TGTGCCAGCAGCTGGGTGGGGGCCTACAATGAGCAGTTCTTC. Translating gives CASSWVGAYNEQFF.

This clonotype turned up a few times. This chain links TRBV12-3 or TRBV12-4 with TRBJ2-1, with TRBD2 matching 13 bases. The CDR3 runs to 16 residues. V was clipped by 6 bases and J by 2 bases; unmatched bases: 4. CDR3 region: CASSHGLAGAYNEQFF. The CDR3 nucleotides are TGTGCCAGCAGCCACGGACTAGCGGGGGCCTACAATGAGCAGTTCTTC.

This clonotype was recorded many times. For the CDR3, the DNA is TGTGCCAGCAGTCACAGGGGTAGATTTCCTGAAGCTTTCTTT. Protein sequence: CASSHRGRFPEAFF. This chain links TRBV7-6 with TRBJ1-1; 7 bases map to TRBD1. Germline V gene sequence: CDR1 SGHVS, CDR2 FNYEAQ. The CDR3 contains 14 residues. The trim removed 6 bases at V and 6 bases at J, leaving 10 bases unmatched.

The chain links TRBV6-2 or TRBV6-3 to TRBJ1-5; maybe TRBD1 (5 bases). Trimming took 3 bases from V and 4 from J, leaving 25 bases between them. The CDR3 has 19 residues. CDR1 and CDR2 (germline): MNHEY, SVGEGT. The CDR3 loop reads CASSYLPAGMLSGNQPQHF. The CDR3 coding sequence is TGTGCCAGCAGTTATCTCCCGGCAGGGATGCTGAGCGGGAATCAGCCCCAGCATTTT.

In DNA, the CDR3 is TGTGCCAGCAGTTACTCGGAGCCAGGGTGGAGTGAGCAGTTCTTC. Residues: CASSYSEPGWSEQFF. The V call is TRBV6-5, the J call TRBJ2-1; tentative D call: TRBD1 (5 bases). The CDR3 is 15 residues long. Trimming pared 0 bases from V and 9 bases from J, leaving 15 bases between. Germline V gene sequence: CDR1 MNHEY, CDR2 SVGAGI.

The genes are TRBV15 and TRBJ2-1; no reliable D call. V was clipped by 1 base and J by 7 bases, with 17 bases between them. The CDR3 runs 16 residues. The V gene's germline CDR1 is LNHNV and CDR2 YYDKDF (reference sequence). In DNA form, the CDR3 reads TGTGCCACCAGCAGAGGCAACCAGATCCCGAGGAATGAGCAGTTCTTC. This translates into CATSRGNQIPRNEQFF.

This clonotype was seen a few times. The chain has TRBV12-3 or TRBV12-4 and TRBJ2-7; the match to TRBD1 covers 7 bases. The length of the CDR3 is 11 residues. In DNA form, the CDR3 reads TGTGCCAGCAGTTTTTCCGGACAGGCGCCTGTC. Translated, it gives CASSFSGQAPV.

This clonotype was seen more than once but under ten times. J is TRBJ2-3 and V is TRBV7-9, with a tentative D call TRBD1 (5 bases). V dropped 8 bases and J dropped 1 base, with 22 bases sitting between them. Germline loops: CDR1 SEHNR, CDR2 FQNEAQ (reference sequence). This CDR3 is built from 17 residues. CDR3 bases: TGTGCCAGCCCGGACCCCCCACTGGGGCGAGGCACAGATACGCAGTATTTT. It codes for CASPDPPLGRGTDTQYF.

Only a few counts were recorded for this clonotype. The chain joins TRBV28 to TRBJ2-2; 12 nucleotides agree with TRBD1. V dropped 6 bases and J dropped 3; count of bases not matched to a gene: 11. The CDR3 totals 18 residues. Germline V gene sequence: CDR1 MDHEN, CDR2 SYDVKM. This CDR3 is CASRIRDRGQADTGELFF. For the CDR3, the DNA is TGTGCCAGCAGAATCCGGGACAGGGGGCAAGCGGACACCGGGGAGCTGTTTTTT.

The rearrangement links TRBV7-9 to TRBJ1-2; D is ambiguous. CDR3 length: 11 amino acids. Trimming removed 8 bases at V and 10 bases at J, with 14 bases between. Germline V gives CDR1 SEHNR, CDR2 FQNEAQ (reference sequence). CDR3 in DNA: TGTGCCAGCCGTTCCTTCGAGGACTACACCTTC. This translates into CASRSFEDYTF.

This clonotype was seen repeatedly, ten times or more. The chain links TRBV7-2 to TRBJ1-4; TRBD1 is a possible D gene (6 bases). V dropped 5 bases and J dropped 4 bases, with 14 bases sitting between them. Per germline, CDR1 SGHTA and CDR2 FQGNSA. CDR3 length equals 15 residues. The CDR3 nucleotides read TGTGCCAGCAGCCCGTACGGACAGTATAATGAAAAACTGTTTTTT. Protein product: CASSPYGQYNEKLFF.

The V call is TRBV19, the J call TRBJ1-5; D remains unclear. Looked up from germline, CDR1 is LNHDA and CDR2 is SQIVND (reference sequence). V lost 1 base and J lost 5, with 12 bases in between. This CDR3 contains 15 residues. The CDR3 bases are TGTGCCAGTAGTATAGTGGGCAGGCGCGATCAGCCCCAGCATTTT. This sequence encodes CASSIVGRRDQPQHF.

The chain couples TRBV2 to TRBJ2-7; D uncertain. V was shortened by 1 base and J by 0 bases, with 10 bases between the two germline ends. Germline V lookup: CDR1 SNHLY, CDR2 FYNNEI. This CDR3 spans 15 amino acids. CDR3 residues: CASSEGQLSSYEQYV. The CDR3 bases are TGTGCCAGCAGTGAAGGTCAGTTAAGCTCCTACGAGCAGTACGTC.

CDR3 nucleotide sequence: TGCAGTGCTAGAGAGGAGGGGGCGTATCCGTGGCCCCAGCATTTT. Its translation is CSAREEGAYPWPQHF. J is TRBJ1-5 and V is TRBV20-1; 7 nucleotides align to TRBD1. The CDR3 spans 15 residues. Per the germline V gene, CDR1 is DFQATT and CDR2 is SNEGSKA (reference sequence). J lost 9 bases, V lost 0 bases, and 11 bases had no gene match.

V and J are TRBV14 and TRBJ2-1; TRBD2 matches at 9 bases. From germline, CDR1 is SGHDN and CDR2 FVKESK. The CDR3 loop spans 16 amino acids. V lost 3 bases, J lost 3 bases, and 6 bases stayed unmatched. This chain's CDR3 is CASSHLAGFGYNEQFF. DNA for the CDR3: TGTGCCAGCAGCCACCTAGCGGGGTTTGGCTACAATGAGCAGTTCTTC.

The chain couples TRBV28 to TRBJ1-1, with a weak D call TRBD1 (5 bases). Trimming took 4 bases from V and 7 from J, leaving 22 bases between them. This CDR3 contains 16 residues. The germline V gene has CDR1 MDHEN and CDR2 SYDVKM. CDR3 in amino acids: CASSSSPGDRGVEAFF. Written as DNA, the CDR3 is TGTGCCAGCAGTTCCTCGCCAGGCGACCGGGGGGTTGAAGCTTTCTTT. The full variable domain, completed using reference TRBV28 and TRBJ1-1, is DVKVTQSSRYLVKRTGEKVFLECVQDMDHENMFWYRQDPGLGLRLIYFSYDVKMKEKGDIPEGYSVSREKKERFSLILESASTNQTSMYLCASSSSPGDRGVEAFFGQGTRLTVV.